Below are 13 T cell receptor beta chains sequenced from a single sample in a study of T cell responses to AZD1222 COVID-19 vaccine. Sequencing was performed with immunoSEQ multiplex PCR; in TCRdb, only in-frame clones are kept and a portion is missing. The sample carries around 18,000 clones, approximately 80% recorded once. The sample here was peripheral blood, taken 28 days after the second AZD1222 dose. These receptors were taken from an adult who received the AZD1222 COVID-19 vaccine.

The genes are TRBV5-1 and TRBJ2-5; perhaps TRBD2 as D (6 bases). Germline V gene sequence: CDR1 SGHRS, CDR2 YFSETQ. The CDR3 spans 14 residues. V lost 0 bases, J lost 4 bases, and 10 bases lay in between. The CDR3 sequence: CASSLANGRETQYF. The CDR3 bases are TGCGCCAGCAGCTTGGCCAACGGGAGAGAGACCCAGTACTTC. Full variable domain (outside the CDR3, taken from reference TRBV5-1 and TRBJ2-5): KAGVTQTPRYLIKTRGQQVTLSCSPISGHRSVSWYQQTPGQGLQFLFEYFSETQRNKGNFPGRFSGRQFSNSRSEMNVSTLELGDSALYLCASSLANGRETQYFGPGTRLLVL.

This sequence joins TRBV6-1 and TRBJ2-2; 11 bases are a match to TRBD2. In germline, CDR1 is MNHNS, CDR2 SASEGT. Trimming removed 1 base from V and 9 bases from J; junction bases left unmatched: 4. The CDR3 runs 15 residues. CDR3 in DNA: TGTGCCAGCAGTGAAGGAGGGACTAGCGGCCGGGAGCTGTTTTTT. It codes for CASSEGGTSGRELFF.

The genes are TRBV27 and TRBJ2-7; no definite D call. In germline, CDR1 is MNHEY, CDR2 SMNVEV (reference sequence). V was trimmed by 5 bases and J by 1 base, leaving 15 bases between them. The CDR3 runs 15 residues. The CDR3 loop reads CASSHQFSGSYEQYF. The CDR3, as DNA: TGTGCCAGCAGTCACCAATTTTCTGGATCCTACGAGCAGTACTTC.

The chain uses TRBV6-5 and TRBJ1-4, with D unclear. This CDR3 contains 15 residues. V gave up 5 bases and J gave up 3 bases, with 13 bases separating them. Germline V CDR1 and CDR2: MNHEY, SVGAGI. The CDR3 sequence is CASSPQVGANEKLFF. In nucleotides, the CDR3 is TGTGCCAGCAGTCCCCAAGTTGGGGCTAATGAAAAACTGTTTTTT.

Written as DNA, the CDR3 is TGTGCCAGTAGTATGTCGGCAGGGGGGCCCCAAGAGACCCAGTACTTC. Its translation: CASSMSAGGPQETQYF. This sequence joins TRBV19 and TRBJ2-5; a weak D match, TRBD1 (7 bases). The CDR3 spans 16 residues. Per germline, CDR1 LNHDA and CDR2 SQIVND (reference sequence). The ends were cut back, 3 bases at V and 1 base at J, with 15 bases in the middle.

The genes are TRBV6-5 and TRBJ2-1, with TRBD2 as a possible D gene (6 bases). The germline gives CDR1 MNHEY, CDR2 SVGAGI. The CDR3 covers 15 residues. V gave up 0 bases and J gave up 1 base, with 7 bases separating them. The CDR3 loop is CASSYSAGSYNEQFF. In DNA, the CDR3 is TGTGCCAGCAGTTACTCTGCGGGATCCTACAATGAGCAGTTCTTC.

This clone was observed once. The chain combines TRBV29-1 with TRBJ2-3, with 8 bases aligning to TRBD1. Germline loops: CDR1 SQVTM, CDR2 ANQGSEA. V lost 0 bases to trimming and J lost 4 bases; unmatched junction nucleotides: 6. CDR3 size: 15 residues. The CDR3 DNA follows: TGCAGCGTTGAAGAAGACCAGGGGGCCGCAGATACGCAGTATTTT. This codes for CSVEEDQGAADTQYF.

V gene TRBV19 combines with J gene TRBJ1-1; D is ambiguous. CDR1 and CDR2 (germline): LNHDA, SQIVND (reference sequence). The CDR3 loop spans 13 amino acids. The V gene lost 5 bases and the J gene lost 5 bases, with 12 bases spanning the gap. As DNA, the CDR3 is TGTGCCAGTAGTCTCTCCTACGCGACTGAAGCTTTCTTT. Translating it yields CASSLSYATEAFF.

This clone has just one count. J is TRBJ1-1 and V is TRBV5-1; D is possibly TRBD1 (5 bases). The V end lost 4 bases, the J end lost 5 bases, and 15 bases lay between the germline ends. This CDR3 spans 14 amino acids. Germline CDR1 SGHRS, CDR2 YFSETQ. As DNA, the CDR3 is TGCGCCAGCAGCCCTCAGGGAGGGGAAACTGAAGCTTTCTTT. Its protein is CASSPQGGETEAFF. Supplemented by reference TRBV5-1 and TRBJ1-1, the full variable domain reads KAGVTQTPRYLIKTRGQQVTLSCSPISGHRSVSWYQQTPGQGLQFLFEYFSETQRNKGNFPGRFSGRQFSNSRSEMNVSTLELGDSALYLCASSPQGGETEAFFGQGTRLTVV.

The genes are TRBV5-6 and TRBJ2-2, with D tentatively TRBD1 (6 bases). The length of the CDR3 is 15 residues. Trimming shortened V by 1 base and J by 3 bases, and 10 bases separated the two germline ends. Germline V lookup: CDR1 SGHDT, CDR2 YYEEEE. CDR3 bases: TGTGCCAGCAGCTTGACCAGGGGTGACACCGGGGAGCTGTTTTTT. It codes for CASSLTRGDTGELFF.

J is TRBJ1-1 and V is TRBV25-1; 8 nucleotides match TRBD1. CDR1 and CDR2 from the germline V gene are MGHDK and SYGVNS. The CDR3 extends over 14 amino acids. With V trimmed by 3 bases and J by 5 bases, 5 bases remained unmatched. CDR3 nucleotides: TGTGCCAGCAGTGACACAGGGGGGGTGACTGAAGCTTTCTTT. Translated, it gives CASSDTGGVTEAFF.

CDR3: CASSRDRALEAFF. The CDR3 nucleotides read TGTGCCAGTAGCCGAGACAGGGCCCTTGAAGCTTTCTTT. V and J are TRBV19 and TRBJ1-1; TRBD1 agrees at 7 bases. The germline gives CDR1 LNHDA, CDR2 SQIVND (reference sequence). The junction had 8 bases not matched to a gene; V was cut back by 6 bases and J by 7 bases. CDR3 length: 13 residues.

This clone was found once. The rearrangement joins TRBV7-2 to TRBJ1-3; D unclear. Trimming pared 5 bases from V and 0 bases from J, leaving 11 bases between. CDR1 and CDR2 (germline): SGHTA, FQGNSA. The CDR3 sequence is 15 residues long. The CDR3: CASSAQVLSGNTIYF. The CDR3 DNA follows: TGTGCCAGCAGCGCCCAGGTCCTCTCTGGAAACACCATATATTTT. The complete variable domain, with remaining parts taken from reference TRBV7-2 and TRBJ1-3, reads GAGVSQSPSNKVTEKGKDVELRCDPISGHTALYWYRQSLGQGLEFLIYFQGNSAPDKSGLPSDRFSAERTGGSVSTLTIQRTQQEDSAVYLCASSAQVLSGNTIYFGEGSWLTVV.